This T cell receptor (beta chain) was captured in a study of blood T cell repertoires in COVID-19. Study background: Donors in the United States, Italy and Spain gave samples during acute or convalescent COVID-19. From T cells, B-cell-depleted T cells, or PBMCs came the material, which was cDNA or gDNA.

Germline V lookup: CDR1 SNHLY, CDR2 FYNNEI. The CDR3 loop spans 14 amino acids. V lost 4 bases to trimming and J lost 6 bases; unmatched junction nucleotides: 5. In the original analysis: Estimates of nucleated cell counts were drawn from the amplification of reference gene primers. Libraries were prepared by immunoSEQ multiplex PCR; TCRdb keeps only in-frame clonotypes and omits some of them. Clonal size and the V and J genes are those of that table, whereas D and trimming came from the DNA. The data show under 70,000 clones, approximately 79% seen once. This clonotype was sampled from a woman older than 75 with active or convalescent COVID-19. The source material was peripheral blood. The rearrangement uses TRBV2 and TRBJ2-7; TRBD1 matches at 11 bases. The CDR3 protein is CASSGDRGYSEQYF. CDR3 DNA sequence: TGTGCCAGCAGTGGGGACAGGGGGTATTCCGAGCAGTACTTC. Based on the CDR3 plus reference TRBV2 and TRBJ2-7, the full variable domain is EPEVTQTPSHQVTQMGQEVILRCVPISNHLYFYWYRQILGQKVEFLVSFYNNEISEKSEIFDDQFSVERPDGSNFTLKIRSTKLEDSAMYFCASSGDRGYSEQYFGPGTRLTVT.